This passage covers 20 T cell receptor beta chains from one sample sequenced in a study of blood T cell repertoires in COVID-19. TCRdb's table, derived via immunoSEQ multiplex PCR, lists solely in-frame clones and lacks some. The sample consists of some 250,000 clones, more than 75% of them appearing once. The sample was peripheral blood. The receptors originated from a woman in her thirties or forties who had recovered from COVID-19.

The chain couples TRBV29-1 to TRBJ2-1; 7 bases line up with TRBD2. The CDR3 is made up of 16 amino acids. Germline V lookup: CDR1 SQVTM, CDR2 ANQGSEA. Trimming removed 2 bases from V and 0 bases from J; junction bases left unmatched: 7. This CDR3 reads CSVERAGVSSYNEQFF. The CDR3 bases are TGCAGCGTTGAACGGGCGGGAGTAAGCTCCTACAATGAGCAGTTCTTC.

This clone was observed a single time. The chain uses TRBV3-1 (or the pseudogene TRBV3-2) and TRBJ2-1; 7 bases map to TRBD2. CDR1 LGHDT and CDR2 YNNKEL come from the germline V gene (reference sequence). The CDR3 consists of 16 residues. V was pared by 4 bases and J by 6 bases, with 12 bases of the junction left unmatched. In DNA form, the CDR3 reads TGTGCCAGCAGCCGGGCCGGGGCAGGGAGGGCCAATGAGCAGTTCTTC. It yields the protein CASSRAGAGRANEQFF.

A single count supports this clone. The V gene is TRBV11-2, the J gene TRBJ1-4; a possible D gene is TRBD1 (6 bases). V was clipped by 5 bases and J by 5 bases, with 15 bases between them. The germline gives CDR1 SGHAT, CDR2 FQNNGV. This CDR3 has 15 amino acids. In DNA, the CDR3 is TGTGCCAGCAGCCTTAGTAGGGGGTGGAATGAAAAACTGTTTTTT. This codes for CASSLSRGWNEKLFF.

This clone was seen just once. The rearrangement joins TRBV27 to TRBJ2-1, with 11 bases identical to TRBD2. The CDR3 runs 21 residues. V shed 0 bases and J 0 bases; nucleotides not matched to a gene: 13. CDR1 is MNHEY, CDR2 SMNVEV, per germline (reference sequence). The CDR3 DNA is TGTGCCAGCAGTTTATCGCGGCTAGCGGGAGGCACCTCGAGCTCCTACAATGAGCAGTTCTTC. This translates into CASSLSRLAGGTSSSYNEQFF.

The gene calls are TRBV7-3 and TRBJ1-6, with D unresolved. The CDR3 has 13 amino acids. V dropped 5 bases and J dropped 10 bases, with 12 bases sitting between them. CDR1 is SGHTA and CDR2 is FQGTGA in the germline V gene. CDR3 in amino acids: CASSPIPGSPLHF. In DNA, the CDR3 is TGTGCCAGCAGCCCCATCCCTGGCTCACCCCTCCACTTT. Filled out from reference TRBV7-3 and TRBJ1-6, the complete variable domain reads GAGVSQTPSNKVTEKGKYVELRCDPISGHTALYWYRQSLGQGPEFLIYFQGTGAADDSGLPNDRFFAVRPEGSVSTLKIQRTERGDSAVYLCASSPIPGSPLHFGNGTRLTVT.

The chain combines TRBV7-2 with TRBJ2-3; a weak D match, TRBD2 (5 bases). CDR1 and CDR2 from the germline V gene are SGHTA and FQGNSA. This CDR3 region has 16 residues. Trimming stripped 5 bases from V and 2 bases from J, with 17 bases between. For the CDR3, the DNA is TGTGCCAGCAGCCCCCGGACTGGCCCCCCCACAGATACGCAGTATTTT. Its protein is CASSPRTGPPTDTQYF.

The CDR3 sequence is CASSAVQGSGGQPQHF. The DNA for the CDR3 is TGTGCCAGCAGTGCGGTACAGGGCTCGGGGGGTCAGCCCCAGCATTTT. The chain combines TRBV27 with TRBJ1-5; possibly TRBD1 for D (6 bases). Germline V CDR1 and CDR2: MNHEY, SMNVEV (reference sequence). Trimming cost V 5 bases and J 6 bases, with 20 bases left between them. There are 16 residues in the CDR3.

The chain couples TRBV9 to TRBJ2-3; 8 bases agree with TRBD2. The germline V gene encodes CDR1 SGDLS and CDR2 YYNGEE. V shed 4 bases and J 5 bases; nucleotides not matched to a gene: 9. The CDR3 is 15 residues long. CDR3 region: CASSTGGGLGDTQYF. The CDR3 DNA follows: TGTGCCAGCAGCACCGGGGGGGGGCTGGGAGATACGCAGTATTTT.

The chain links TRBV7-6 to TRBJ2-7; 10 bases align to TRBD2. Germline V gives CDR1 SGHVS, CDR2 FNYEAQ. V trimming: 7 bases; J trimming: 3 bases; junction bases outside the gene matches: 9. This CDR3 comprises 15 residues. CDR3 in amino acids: CASTEGASGSYEQYF. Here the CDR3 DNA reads TGTGCCAGCACCGAGGGGGCTAGCGGGAGCTACGAGCAGTACTTC.

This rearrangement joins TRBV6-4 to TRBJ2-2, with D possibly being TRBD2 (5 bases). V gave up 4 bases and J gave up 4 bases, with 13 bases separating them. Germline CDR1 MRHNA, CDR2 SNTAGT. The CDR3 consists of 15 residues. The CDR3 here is CASSARRSGTGELFF. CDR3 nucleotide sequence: TGTGCCAGCAGTGCACGGAGGTCGGGCACCGGGGAGCTGTTTTTT.

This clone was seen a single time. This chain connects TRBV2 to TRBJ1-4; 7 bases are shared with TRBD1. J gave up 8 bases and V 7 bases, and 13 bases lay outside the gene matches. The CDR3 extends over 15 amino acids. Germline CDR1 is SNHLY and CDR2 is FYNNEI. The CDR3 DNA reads TGTGCCAGCACCCACTACAGGGGAGAGGGGGAAAAACTGTTTTTT. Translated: CASTHYRGEGEKLFF.

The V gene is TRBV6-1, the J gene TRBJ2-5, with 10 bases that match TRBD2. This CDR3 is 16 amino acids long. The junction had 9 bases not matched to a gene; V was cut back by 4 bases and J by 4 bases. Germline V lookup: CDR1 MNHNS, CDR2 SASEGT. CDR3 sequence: CASSGTSGAGGETQYF. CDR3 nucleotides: TGTGCCAGCAGTGGAACTAGCGGGGCCGGTGGAGAGACCCAGTACTTC.

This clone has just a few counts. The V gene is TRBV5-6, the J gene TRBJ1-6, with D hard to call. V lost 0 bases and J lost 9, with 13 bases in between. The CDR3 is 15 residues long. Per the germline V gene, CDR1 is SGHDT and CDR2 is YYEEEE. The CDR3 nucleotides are TGTGCCAGCAGCTTGGGCGGACGTGAGGGTTCACCCCTCCACTTT. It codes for CASSLGGREGSPLHF.

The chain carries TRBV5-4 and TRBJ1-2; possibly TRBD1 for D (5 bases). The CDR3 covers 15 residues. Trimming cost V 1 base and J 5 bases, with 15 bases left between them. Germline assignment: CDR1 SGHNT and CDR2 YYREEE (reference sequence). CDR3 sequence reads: CASSLQGRIQYGYTF. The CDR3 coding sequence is TGTGCCAGCAGCTTGCAGGGCAGGATCCAATATGGCTACACCTTC.

CDR3 DNA: TGTGCCAGCAGCCAGGGGACAGGGGGCGTGAATCCCAATGAGCAGTTCTTC. This gives the protein CASSQGTGGVNPNEQFF. The J gene is TRBJ2-1, the V gene TRBV4-2, with 12 positions matching TRBD1. J was trimmed by 6 bases and V by 3 bases; bases with no gene match: 9. This CDR3 contains 17 residues. Germline V gene data show CDR1 as LGHNA and CDR2 as YNFKEQ.

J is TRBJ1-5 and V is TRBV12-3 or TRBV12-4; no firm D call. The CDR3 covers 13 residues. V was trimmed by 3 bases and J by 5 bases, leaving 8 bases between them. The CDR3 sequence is CASSLASHQPQHF. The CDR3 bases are TGTGCCAGCAGTTTGGCCAGTCATCAGCCCCAGCATTTT.

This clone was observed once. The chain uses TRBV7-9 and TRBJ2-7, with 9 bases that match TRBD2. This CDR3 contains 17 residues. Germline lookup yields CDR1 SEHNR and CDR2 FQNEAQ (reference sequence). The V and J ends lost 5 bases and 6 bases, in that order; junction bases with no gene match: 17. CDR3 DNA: TGTGCCAGCAGCCCAGCCCCGTGGCTAGCGGGACGGTTCGAGCAGTACTTC. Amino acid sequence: CASSPAPWLAGRFEQYF.

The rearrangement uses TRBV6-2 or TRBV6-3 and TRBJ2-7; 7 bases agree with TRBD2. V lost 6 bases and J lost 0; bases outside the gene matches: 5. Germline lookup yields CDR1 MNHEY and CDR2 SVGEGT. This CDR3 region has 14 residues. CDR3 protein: CASSHGGSSYEQYF. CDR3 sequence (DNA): TGTGCCAGCAGCCACGGGGGGAGCTCCTACGAGCAGTACTTC.

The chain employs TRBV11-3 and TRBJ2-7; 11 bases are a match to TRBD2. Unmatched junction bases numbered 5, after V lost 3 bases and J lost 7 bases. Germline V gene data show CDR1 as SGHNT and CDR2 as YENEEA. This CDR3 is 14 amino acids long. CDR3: CASSLLAGGREQYF. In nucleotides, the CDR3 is TGTGCCAGCAGCTTGCTAGCGGGAGGTCGGGAGCAGTACTTC.

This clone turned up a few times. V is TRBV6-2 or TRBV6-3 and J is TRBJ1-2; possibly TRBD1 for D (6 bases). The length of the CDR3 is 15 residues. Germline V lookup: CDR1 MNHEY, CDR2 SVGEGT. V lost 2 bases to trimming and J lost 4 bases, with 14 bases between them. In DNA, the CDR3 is TGTGCCAGCAGTTACGTCCCGACAGGACCCTATGGCTACACCTTC. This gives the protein CASSYVPTGPYGYTF.